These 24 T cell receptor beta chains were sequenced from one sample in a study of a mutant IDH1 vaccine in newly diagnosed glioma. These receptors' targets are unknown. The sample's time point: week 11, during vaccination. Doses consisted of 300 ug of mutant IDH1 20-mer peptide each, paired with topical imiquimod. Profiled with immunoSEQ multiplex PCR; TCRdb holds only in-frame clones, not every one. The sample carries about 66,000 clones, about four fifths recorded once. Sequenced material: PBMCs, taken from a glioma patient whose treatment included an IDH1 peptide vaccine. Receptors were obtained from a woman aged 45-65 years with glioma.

CDR3 nucleotides: TGTGCCTCGGGGCAGGGAAGTCGCGAGCAGTACTTC. The encoded protein is CASGQGSREQYF. This rearrangement joins TRBV9 to TRBJ2-7, with D perhaps matching TRBD1 or TRBD2 (5 bases each). Germline V gene lookup returns CDR1 SGDLS and CDR2 YYNGEE. Trimming shortened V by 10 bases and J by 6 bases, and 17 bases separated the two germline ends. The CDR3 consists of 12 residues.

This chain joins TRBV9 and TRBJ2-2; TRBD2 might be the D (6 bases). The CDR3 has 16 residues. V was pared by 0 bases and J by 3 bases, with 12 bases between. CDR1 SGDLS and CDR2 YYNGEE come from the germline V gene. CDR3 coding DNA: TGTGCCAGCAGCGTAGGGTTAGCGGCTTACACCGGGGAGCTGTTTTTT. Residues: CASSVGLAAYTGELFF.

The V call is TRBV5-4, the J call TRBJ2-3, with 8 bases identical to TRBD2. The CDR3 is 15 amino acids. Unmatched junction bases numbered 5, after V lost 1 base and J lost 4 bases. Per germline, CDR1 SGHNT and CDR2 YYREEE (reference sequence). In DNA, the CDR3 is TGTGCCAGCAGCTTGAACGGGGGGGCCCCAGATACGCAGTATTTT. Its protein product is CASSLNGGAPDTQYF.

CDR3 sequence: CASSNPPARGGAGTGELFF. Written as DNA, the CDR3 is TGTGCCAGCAGCAACCCCCCAGCTCGTGGGGGGGCCGGTACCGGGGAGCTGTTTTTT. The chain carries TRBV21-1 and TRBJ2-2; whether TRBD2, the table's D call, matches the DNA was not checked. TRBV21-1 is given as a pseudogene. The CDR3 has 19 residues.

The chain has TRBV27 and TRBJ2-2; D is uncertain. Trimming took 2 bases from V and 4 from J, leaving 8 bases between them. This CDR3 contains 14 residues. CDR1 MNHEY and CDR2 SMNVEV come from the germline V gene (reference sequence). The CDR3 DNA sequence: TGTGCCAGCAGTTTACAAGGAGCCACCGGGGAGCTGTTTTTT. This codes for CASSLQGATGELFF.

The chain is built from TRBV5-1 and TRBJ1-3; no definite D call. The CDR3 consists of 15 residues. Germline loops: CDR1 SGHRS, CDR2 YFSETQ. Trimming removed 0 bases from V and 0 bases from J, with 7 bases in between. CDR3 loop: CASSLGPNSGNTIYF. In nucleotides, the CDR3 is TGCGCCAGCAGCTTGGGGCCCAACTCTGGAAACACCATATATTTT.

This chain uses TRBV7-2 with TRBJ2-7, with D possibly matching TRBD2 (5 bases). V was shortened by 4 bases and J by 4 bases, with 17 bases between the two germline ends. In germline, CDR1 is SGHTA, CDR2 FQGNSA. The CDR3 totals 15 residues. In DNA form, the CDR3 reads TGTGCCAGCAGCTCCGAAGGCGGGCAAGCGTACGAGCAGTACTTC. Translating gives CASSSEGGQAYEQYF.

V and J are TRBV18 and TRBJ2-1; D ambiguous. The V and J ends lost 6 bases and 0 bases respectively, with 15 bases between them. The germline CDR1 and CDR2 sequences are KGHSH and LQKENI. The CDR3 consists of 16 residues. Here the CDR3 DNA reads TGTGCCAGCTCTTACCTCCAGTGGAGCTCCTACAATGAGCAGTTCTTC. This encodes CASSYLQWSSYNEQFF.

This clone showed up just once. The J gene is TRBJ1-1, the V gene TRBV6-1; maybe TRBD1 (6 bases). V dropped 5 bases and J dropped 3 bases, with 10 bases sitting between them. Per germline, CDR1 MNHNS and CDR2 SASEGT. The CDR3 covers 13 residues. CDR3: CASSKGGDTEAFF. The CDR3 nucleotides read TGTGCCAGCAGTAAGGGGGGGGACACTGAAGCTTTCTTT.

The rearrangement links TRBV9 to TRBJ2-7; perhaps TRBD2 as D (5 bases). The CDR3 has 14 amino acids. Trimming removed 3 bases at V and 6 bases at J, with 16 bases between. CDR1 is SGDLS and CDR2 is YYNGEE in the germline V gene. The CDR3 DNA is TGTGCCAGCAGCGACCGGGGTATTGGGAGCGAGCAGTACTTC. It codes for CASSDRGIGSEQYF.

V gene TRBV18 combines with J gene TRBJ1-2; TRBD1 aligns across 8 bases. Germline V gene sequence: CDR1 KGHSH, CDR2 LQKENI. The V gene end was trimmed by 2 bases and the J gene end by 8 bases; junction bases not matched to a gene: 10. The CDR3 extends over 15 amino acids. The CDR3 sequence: CASSPSEFGTGGYTF. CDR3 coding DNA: TGTGCCAGCTCACCATCGGAATTTGGGACAGGAGGCTACACCTTC.

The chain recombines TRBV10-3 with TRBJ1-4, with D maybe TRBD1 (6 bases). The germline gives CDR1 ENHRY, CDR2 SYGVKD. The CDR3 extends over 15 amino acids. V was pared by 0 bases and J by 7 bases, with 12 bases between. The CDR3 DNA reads TGTGCCATCAGTGAGTCGAACAGGGCGAGTGAAAAACTGTTTTTT. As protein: CAISESNRASEKLFF.

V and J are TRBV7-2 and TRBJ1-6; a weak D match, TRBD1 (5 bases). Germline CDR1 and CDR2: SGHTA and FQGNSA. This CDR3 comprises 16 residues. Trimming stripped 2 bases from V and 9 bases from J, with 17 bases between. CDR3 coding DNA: TGTGCCAGCAGCTTATTTGGGGCAACCTTGAGTTCACCCCTCCACTTT. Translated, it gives CASSLFGATLSSPLHF.

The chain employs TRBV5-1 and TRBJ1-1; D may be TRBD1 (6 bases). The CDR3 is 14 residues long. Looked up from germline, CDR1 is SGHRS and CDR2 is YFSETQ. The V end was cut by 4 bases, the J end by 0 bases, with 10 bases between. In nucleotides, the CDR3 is TGCGCCAGCAGCCTCGGACAGATGAACACTGAAGCTTTCTTT. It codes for CASSLGQMNTEAFF.

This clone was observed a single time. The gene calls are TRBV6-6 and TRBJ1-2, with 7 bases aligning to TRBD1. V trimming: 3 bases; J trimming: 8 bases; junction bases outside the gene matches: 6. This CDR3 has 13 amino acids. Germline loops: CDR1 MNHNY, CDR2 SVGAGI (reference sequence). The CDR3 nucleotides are TGTGCCAGCAGTTATCCGACAGGGAACGGCTACACCTTC. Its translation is CASSYPTGNGYTF.

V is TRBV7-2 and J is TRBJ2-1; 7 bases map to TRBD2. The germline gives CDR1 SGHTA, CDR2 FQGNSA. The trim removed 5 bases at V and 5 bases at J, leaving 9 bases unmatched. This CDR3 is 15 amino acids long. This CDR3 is CASSQSGAPNNEQFF. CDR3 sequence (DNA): TGTGCCAGCAGCCAAAGCGGGGCTCCCAACAATGAGCAGTTCTTC.

The CDR3 DNA follows: TGTGCCAGCAGTTACCCTAAGGACAACGCCTACTACGAGCAGTACTTC. Translating it yields CASSYPKDNAYYEQYF. The V and J genes are TRBV6-5 and TRBJ2-7, with D perhaps matching TRBD1 (5 bases). V dropped 2 bases and J dropped 3 bases, with 17 bases sitting between them. The CDR3 totals 16 residues. Germline V CDR1 and CDR2: MNHEY, SVGAGI.

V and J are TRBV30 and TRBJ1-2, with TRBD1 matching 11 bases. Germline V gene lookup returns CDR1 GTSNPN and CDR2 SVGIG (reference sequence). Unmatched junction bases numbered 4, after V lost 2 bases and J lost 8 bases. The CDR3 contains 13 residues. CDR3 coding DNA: TGTGCCTGGAGTTTGCGGACAGGGGGCGGCTACACCTTC. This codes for CAWSLRTGGGYTF.

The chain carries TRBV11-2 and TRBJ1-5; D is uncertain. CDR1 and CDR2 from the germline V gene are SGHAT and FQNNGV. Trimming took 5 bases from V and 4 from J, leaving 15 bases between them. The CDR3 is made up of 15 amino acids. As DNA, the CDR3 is TGTGCCAGCAGCCCGTCCGGGAGCTCTAATCAGCCCCAGCATTTT. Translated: CASSPSGSSNQPQHF.

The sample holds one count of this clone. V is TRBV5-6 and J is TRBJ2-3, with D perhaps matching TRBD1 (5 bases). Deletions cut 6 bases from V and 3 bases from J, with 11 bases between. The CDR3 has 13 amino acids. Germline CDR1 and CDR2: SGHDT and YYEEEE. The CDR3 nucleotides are TGTGCCAGCAAGCAGGGCAGAACAGATACGCAGTATTTT. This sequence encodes CASKQGRTDTQYF.

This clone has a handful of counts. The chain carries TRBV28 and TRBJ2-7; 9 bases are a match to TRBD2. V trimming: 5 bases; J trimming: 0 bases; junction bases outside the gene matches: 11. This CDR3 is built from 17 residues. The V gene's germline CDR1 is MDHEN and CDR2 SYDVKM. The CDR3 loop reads CASSRGGGTSSSYEQYF. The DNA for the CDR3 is TGTGCCAGCAGTCGCGGGGGGGGGACTTCTAGCTCCTACGAGCAGTACTTC.

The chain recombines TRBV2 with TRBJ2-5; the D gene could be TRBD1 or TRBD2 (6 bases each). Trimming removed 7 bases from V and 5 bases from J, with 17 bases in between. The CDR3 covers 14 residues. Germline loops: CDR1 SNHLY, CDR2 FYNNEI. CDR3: CASKLGGRVETQYF. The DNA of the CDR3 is TGTGCCAGCAAACTTGGGGGGCGCGTGGAGACCCAGTACTTC.

The CDR3 sequence is CASSVVGGQFTGELFF. As DNA, the CDR3 is TGTGCCAGCAGCGTAGTCGGGGGGCAGTTTACCGGGGAGCTGTTTTTT. The chain is built from TRBV9 and TRBJ2-2; maybe TRBD2 (7 bases). Germline V gene data show CDR1 as SGDLS and CDR2 as YYNGEE. V dropped 0 bases and J dropped 5 bases, with 14 bases sitting between them. CDR3 size: 16 residues.

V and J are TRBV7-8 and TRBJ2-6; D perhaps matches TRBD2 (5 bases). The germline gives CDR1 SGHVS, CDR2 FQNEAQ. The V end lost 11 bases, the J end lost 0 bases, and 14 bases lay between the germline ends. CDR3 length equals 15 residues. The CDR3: CAVKRDLSGANVLTF. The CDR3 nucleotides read TGTGCCGTAAAGAGGGATCTCTCTGGGGCCAACGTCCTGACTTTC.